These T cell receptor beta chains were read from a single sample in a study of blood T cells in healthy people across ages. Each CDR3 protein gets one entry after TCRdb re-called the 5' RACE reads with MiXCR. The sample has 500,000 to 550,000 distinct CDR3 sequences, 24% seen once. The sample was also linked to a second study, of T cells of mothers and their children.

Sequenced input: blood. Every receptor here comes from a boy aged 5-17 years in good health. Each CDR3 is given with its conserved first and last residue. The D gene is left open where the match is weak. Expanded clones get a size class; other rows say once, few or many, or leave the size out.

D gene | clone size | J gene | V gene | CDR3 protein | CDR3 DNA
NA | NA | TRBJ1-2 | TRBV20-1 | CSARDFRGKGGYTF | TGCAGTGCTAGAGATTTCAGGGGAAAGGGCGGCTACACCTTC
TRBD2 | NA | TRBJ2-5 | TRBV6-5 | CASSLAGGSKTQYF | TGTGCCAGCAGTCTAGCGGGGGGCAGCAAGACCCAGTACTTC
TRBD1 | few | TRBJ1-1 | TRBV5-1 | CASSAGQGTTEAFF | TGCGCCAGCAGCGCCGGACAGGGAACCACCGAAGCTTTCTTT
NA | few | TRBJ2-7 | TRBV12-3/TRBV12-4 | CASSWGSSAYEQYF | TGTGCCAGCAGTTGGGGGAGCTCTGCCTACGAGCAGTACTTC
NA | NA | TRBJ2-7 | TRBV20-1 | CSASSAGLSYEQYF | TGCAGTGCTAGCTCGGCAGGCCTATCCTACGAGCAGTACTTC
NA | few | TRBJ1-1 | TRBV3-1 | CASSHRLTEAFF | TGTGCCAGCAGCCACAGGCTTACTGAAGCTTTCTTT
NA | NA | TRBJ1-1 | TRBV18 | CASSRTGRTEAFF | TGTGCCAGCTCACGGACGGGACGCACTGAAGCTTTCTTT
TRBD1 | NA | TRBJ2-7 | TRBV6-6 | CASSYYPDRRYEQYF | TGTGCCAGCAGTTACTACCCGGACAGGAGGTACGAGCAGTACTTC
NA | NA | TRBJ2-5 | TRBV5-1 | CASSLQGLGETQYF | TGCGCCAGCAGCTTACAGGGTTTGGGAGAGACCCAGTACTTC
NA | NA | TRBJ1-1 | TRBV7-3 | CASSLIRAPRDAGVNTEAFF | TGTGCCAGCAGCCTCATACGGGCCCCCCGGGACGCGGGGGTGAACACTGAAGCTTTCTTT
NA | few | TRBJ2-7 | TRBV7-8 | CASSPSPGGSYEQYF | TGTGCCAGCAGCCCCTCACCTGGGGGCTCCTACGAGCAGTACTTC
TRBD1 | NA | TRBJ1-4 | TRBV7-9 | CASAGQAPTNEKLFF | TGTGCCAGCGCTGGACAGGCTCCAACTAATGAAAAACTGTTTTTT
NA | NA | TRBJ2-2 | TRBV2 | CASQAGRGYTGELFF | TGTGCCAGCCAGGCAGGGAGGGGGTACACCGGGGAGCTGTTTTTT
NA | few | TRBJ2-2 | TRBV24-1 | CATSVRDGTGELFF | TGTGCCACCAGTGTGAGGGATGGCACCGGGGAGCTGTTTTTT
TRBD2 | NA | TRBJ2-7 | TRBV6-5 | CASSYSASGGYEQYF | TGTGCCAGCAGTTATTCTGCTAGCGGGGGTTACGAGCAGTACTTC
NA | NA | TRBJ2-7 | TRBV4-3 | CASGQAPQQGYEQYF | TGCGCCAGCGGCCAAGCACCCCAGCAGGGCTACGAGCAGTACTTC
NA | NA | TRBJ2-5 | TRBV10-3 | CAISPSGTAMRIQETQYF | TGTGCCATCAGTCCCAGCGGGACAGCCATGCGTATCCAAGAGACCCAGTACTTC
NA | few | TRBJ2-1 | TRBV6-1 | CASSEDLGNEQFF | TGTGCCAGCAGTGAAGATCTGGGCAATGAGCAGTTCTTC
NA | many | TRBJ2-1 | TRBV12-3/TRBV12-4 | CASRQSSYNEQFF | TGTGCCAGCAGACAGAGCTCCTACAATGAGCAGTTCTTC
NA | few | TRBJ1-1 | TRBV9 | CASSVATGGAEAFF | TGTGCCAGCAGCGTAGCTACTGGGGGAGCTGAAGCTTTCTTT
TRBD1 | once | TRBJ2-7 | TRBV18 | CASSPLRGQGSSYEQYF | TGTGCCAGCTCACCATTAAGGGGACAGGGGTCTTCCTACGAGCAGTACTTC
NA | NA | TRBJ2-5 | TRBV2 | CASCEQPQETQYF | TGTGCCAGCTGCGAACAGCCCCAAGAGACCCAGTACTTC
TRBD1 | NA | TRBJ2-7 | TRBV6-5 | CASSSETGGSYEQYF | TGTGCCAGCAGTTCTGAGACAGGGGGATCCTACGAGCAGTACTTC
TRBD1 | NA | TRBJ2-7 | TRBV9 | CASSVEGTDSYEQYF | TGTGCCAGCAGCGTAGAGGGGACAGACTCCTACGAGCAGTACTTC
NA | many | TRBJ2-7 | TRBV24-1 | CATSDLGHYEQYF | TGTGCCACCAGTGATTTGGGTCACTACGAGCAGTACTTC
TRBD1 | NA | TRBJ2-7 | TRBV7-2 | CASSFHRDRGSYEQYF | TGTGCCAGCAGCTTCCACCGGGACAGGGGCTCCTACGAGCAGTACTTC
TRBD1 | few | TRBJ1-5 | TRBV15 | CATSMLTGDNQPQHF | TGTGCCACCAGCATGCTGACAGGGGATAATCAGCCCCAGCATTTT
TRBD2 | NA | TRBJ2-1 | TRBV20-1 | CSALAGDSYNEQFF | TGCAGTGCCCTAGCGGGTGACTCCTACAATGAGCAGTTCTTC
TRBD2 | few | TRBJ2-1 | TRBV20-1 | CSARVSGTRFIDEQFF | TGCAGTGCTAGGGTTTCCGGGACTAGGTTTATCGATGAGCAGTTCTTC
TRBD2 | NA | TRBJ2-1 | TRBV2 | CASSESGVLYNEQFF | TGTGCCAGCAGTGAAAGCGGGGTTCTATACAATGAGCAGTTCTTC
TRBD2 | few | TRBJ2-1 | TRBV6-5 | CASTLSGAAYNEQFF | TGTGCCAGCACCCTTAGCGGGGCTGCTTACAATGAGCAGTTCTTC
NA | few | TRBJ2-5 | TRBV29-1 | CSVVRITETQYF | TGCAGCGTTGTAAGGATAACGGAGACCCAGTACTTC
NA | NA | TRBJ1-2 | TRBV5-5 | CASSFQNFYTF | TGTGCCAGCAGCTTCCAGAATTTCTACACCTTC
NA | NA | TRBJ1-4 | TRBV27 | CASSFQGFNEKLFF | TGTGCCAGCAGTTTTCAGGGGTTTAATGAAAAACTGTTTTTT
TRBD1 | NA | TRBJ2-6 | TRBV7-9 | CASSEGQGAFSGANVLTF | TGTGCCAGCAGCGAGGGACAGGGGGCTTTCTCTGGGGCCAACGTCCTGACTTTC
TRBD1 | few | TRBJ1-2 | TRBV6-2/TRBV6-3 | CASSPGGRLGTEKYGYTF | TGTGCCAGCAGTCCTGGGGGTCGACTTGGGACAGAGAAATATGGCTACACCTTC
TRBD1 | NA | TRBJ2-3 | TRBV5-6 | CASSFPGTGEDTQYF | TGTGCCAGCAGCTTTCCCGGGACAGGGGAAGATACGCAGTATTTT
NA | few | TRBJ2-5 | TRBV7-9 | CASSLARGQTFGETQYF | TGTGCCAGCAGCTTAGCGCGTGGACAGACCTTTGGGGAGACCCAGTACTTC
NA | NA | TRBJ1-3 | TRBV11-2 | CASRLIIGEGRNTIYF | TGTGCCAGCAGACTAATCATAGGGGAAGGTCGGAACACCATATATTTT
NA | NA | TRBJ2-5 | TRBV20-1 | CSARVRTQYF | TGCAGTGCTAGAGTTAGGACCCAGTACTTC
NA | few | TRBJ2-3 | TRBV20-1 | CSATPTISSTDTQYF | TGCAGTGCCACTCCAACTATATCTAGCACAGATACGCAGTATTTT
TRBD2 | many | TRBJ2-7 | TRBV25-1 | CASGETRLAREQYF | TGTGCCAGCGGGGAGACTAGACTAGCGAGGGAGCAGTACTTC
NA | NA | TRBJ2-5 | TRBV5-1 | CASSSGGGVETQYF | TGCGCCAGCAGCTCCGGCGGGGGCGTGGAGACCCAGTACTTC
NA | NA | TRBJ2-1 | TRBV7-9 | CASSGIGDLANLYNEQFF | TGTGCCAGCAGCGGTATAGGGGATCTAGCTAATCTCTACAATGAGCAGTTCTTC
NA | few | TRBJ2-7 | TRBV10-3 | CAISETAGYEQYF | TGTGCCATCAGTGAAACGGCCGGCTACGAGCAGTACTTC
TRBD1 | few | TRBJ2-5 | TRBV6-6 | CASSWGQGNLETQYF | TGTGCCAGCAGTTGGGGACAGGGTAATCTGGAGACCCAGTACTTC
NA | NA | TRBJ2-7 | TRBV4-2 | CASSRRQGDTPYEQYF | TGTGCCAGCAGTCGCCGCCAAGGGGACACCCCCTACGAGCAGTACTTC
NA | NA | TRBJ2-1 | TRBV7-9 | CASSLAQPHQFF | TGTGCCAGCAGCTTAGCCCAGCCTCACCAGTTCTTC